These 22 T cell receptor beta chains were sequenced from one sample in a study of pediatric ulcerative colitis. The data were produced by immunoSEQ multiplex PCR, yet TCRdb's version contains in-frame clones alone and is incomplete. The data show around 65,000 clones, more than 60% seen once. Sequenced: blood. All receptors come from a boy aged 5-17 years with moderate ulcerative colitis.

The chain combines TRBV5-1 with TRBJ1-2; the D gene is possibly TRBD1 (5 bases). The CDR3 spans 14 residues. Trimming pared 3 bases from V and 7 bases from J, leaving 16 bases between. The germline V gene encodes CDR1 SGHRS and CDR2 YFSETQ. The CDR3 sequence is CASSSPGVIGGYTF. The CDR3 DNA reads as TGCGCCAGCAGCTCGCCGGGGGTAATTGGTGGCTACACCTTC.

V is TRBV16 and J is TRBJ2-1, with TRBD2 matching over 14 bases. V lost 4 bases to trimming and J lost 8 bases; unmatched junction nucleotides: 4. This CDR3 has 15 residues. CDR1 is KGHSY, CDR2 FQNENV, per germline. The CDR3: CASSPGTSGSYEQFF. CDR3 nucleotide sequence: TGTGCCAGCAGCCCCGGGACTAGCGGGAGCTATGAGCAGTTCTTC.

The chain uses TRBV29-1 and TRBJ2-7; TRBD1 is a possible D gene (6 bases). The CDR3 runs 15 residues. V was cut by 2 bases and J by 4 bases, with 18 bases left in between. Germline-derived CDR1 and CDR2 are SQVTM and ANQGSEA. CDR3 DNA: TGCAGCGTTGAAACTGATGCCGGGACATCTTACGAGCAGTACTTC. It specifies CSVETDAGTSYEQYF.

This chain links TRBV9 with TRBJ2-3; 8 bases line up with TRBD2. CDR1 and CDR2 (germline): SGDLS, YYNGEE. J was trimmed by 2 bases and V by 4 bases; bases with no gene match: 6. CDR3 length: 15 residues. CDR3 protein: CASSLLAVNTDTQYF. The DNA of the CDR3 is TGTGCCAGCAGCCTACTAGCGGTGAACACAGATACGCAGTATTTT.

The V call is TRBV28, the J call TRBJ1-5, with D possibly TRBD1 on 5 matching bases. V dropped 5 bases and J dropped 7 bases, with 15 bases sitting between them. In germline, CDR1 is MDHEN, CDR2 SYDVKM. The CDR3 length is 14 residues. The CDR3 here is CASSPGRAGQPQHF. The CDR3, as DNA: TGTGCCAGCAGTCCCGGGAGGGCAGGGCAGCCCCAGCATTTT.

The V gene is TRBV27, the J gene TRBJ2-2; 8 nucleotides match TRBD1. The CDR3 spans 15 residues. Germline V gives CDR1 MNHEY, CDR2 SMNVEV (reference sequence). The junction had 12 bases not matched to a gene; V was cut back by 5 bases and J by 10 bases. The CDR3 region has the DNA TGTGCCAGCAGTACGCGGACAGGGAACGTTTTGGAGCTGTTTTTT. Protein sequence: CASSTRTGNVLELFF.

V usage is TRBV7-3 and J usage is TRBJ1-6, with D maybe TRBD1 (5 bases). The CDR3 has 15 residues. CDR1 is SGHTA and CDR2 is FQGTGA in the germline V gene. V lost 2 bases to trimming and J lost 7 bases, with 12 bases between them. CDR3 DNA sequence: TGTGCCAGCAGCTTAGAAGGGACGGCCAATTCACCCCTCCACTTT. Protein sequence: CASSLEGTANSPLHF.

This clone was seen a single time. The chain employs TRBV5-1 and TRBJ2-7; TRBD1 matches 8 bases. Germline V gene sequence: CDR1 SGHRS, CDR2 YFSETQ. CDR3 length equals 12 residues. J was trimmed by 3 bases and V by 4 bases; bases with no gene match: 0. In DNA form, the CDR3 reads TGCGCCAGCAGCGGACAGGGCTACGAGCAGTACTTC. The encoded protein is CASSGQGYEQYF.

V usage is TRBV6-4 and J usage is TRBJ2-3; maybe TRBD1 (5 bases). CDR1 MRHNA and CDR2 SNTAGT come from the germline V gene. This CDR3 has 15 amino acids. V gave up 7 bases and J gave up 0 bases, with 14 bases separating them. The CDR3 DNA reads as TGTGCCAGCACTGAGACAGAAGCAAGCACAGATACGCAGTATTTT. Its translation is CASTETEASTDTQYF.

As concerns this clone: One junction end disagrees with the germline gene, perhaps due to a read error. The gene calls are TRBV19 and TRBJ2-5; 9 nucleotides agree with TRBD2. The CDR3 has 15 residues. The germline V gene has CDR1 LNHDA and CDR2 SQIVND (reference sequence). CDR3: CASSRREGYQGTQYF. The CDR3 DNA reads as TGTGCCAGTAGTAGGCGGGAGGGTTATCAAGGGACCCAGTACTTC.

This rearrangement joins TRBV19 to TRBJ2-7, with D perhaps TRBD2 (5 bases). Trimming took 5 bases from V and 4 from J, leaving 15 bases between them. The CDR3 extends over 14 amino acids. CDR1 and CDR2 (germline): LNHDA, SQIVND (reference sequence). CDR3 protein: CASSPRAGKYEQYF. CDR3 DNA: TGTGCCAGTAGTCCCCGGGCCGGGAAGTACGAGCAGTACTTC.

The chain recombines TRBV29-1 with TRBJ1-5, with 11 bases aligning to TRBD1. V was pared by 6 bases and J by 0 bases, with 4 bases of the junction left unmatched. The germline V gene has CDR1 SQVTM and CDR2 ANQGSEA. The CDR3 runs 15 residues. The CDR3 region is CSVGTGGDSNQPQHF. DNA of the CDR3: TGCAGCGTAGGGACAGGGGGAGATAGCAATCAGCCCCAGCATTTT. The complete variable domain, with remaining parts taken from reference TRBV29-1 and TRBJ1-5, reads SAVISQKPSRDICQRGTSLTIQCQVDSQVTMMFWYRQQPGQSLTLIATANQGSEATYESGFVIDKFPISRPNLTFSTLTVSNMSPEDSSIYLCSVGTGGDSNQPQHFGDGTRLSIL.

The chain couples TRBV21-1 to TRBJ1-1; TRBD1 was called by the table and not checked on the DNA. TRBV21-1 is reported as a pseudogene. The CDR3 spans 16 residues. DNA of the CDR3: TGTGCCAGCAGGTTAACCTTATACACAATTCGCACTGAAGCTTTCTTT. Protein: CASRLTLYTIRTEAFF.

This clone showed up just a few times. This chain connects TRBV7-8 to TRBJ1-5, with D maybe TRBD1 (6 bases). The V end lost 7 bases, the J end lost 1 base, and 11 bases lay between the germline ends. Germline values: CDR1 SGHVS, CDR2 FQNEAQ. The CDR3 is 14 amino acids. The CDR3 loop is CASTYGQSNQPQHF. The CDR3 bases are TGTGCCAGCACCTATGGACAGAGCAATCAGCCCCAGCATTTT.

The chain employs TRBV5-4 and TRBJ1-2; a weak D match, TRBD1 (6 bases). V lost 1 base, J lost 6 bases, and 13 bases lay in between. Germline assignment: CDR1 SGHNT and CDR2 YYREEE (reference sequence). This CDR3 spans 14 amino acids. This chain's CDR3 is CASSLSWTANGYTF. DNA of the CDR3: TGTGCCAGCAGCTTGTCCTGGACAGCTAATGGCTACACCTTC.

Written as DNA, the CDR3 is TGCGCCAGCAGCCGGGGTGTCCAGCCGAACACTGAAGCTTTCTTT. Residues: CASSRGVQPNTEAFF. V usage is TRBV4-1 and J usage is TRBJ1-1; no firm D call. The CDR3 length is 15 residues. With 4 bases removed from V and 1 base from J, the gap between germline ends came to 13 bases. CDR1 is MGHRA and CDR2 is YSYEKL in the germline V gene.

This rearrangement joins TRBV9 to TRBJ1-5; 7 nucleotides line up with TRBD1. Germline trimming cut 1 base from V and 3 bases from J; bases unmatched to any gene: 4. The CDR3 covers 15 residues. Germline assignment: CDR1 SGDLS and CDR2 YYNGEE. CDR3 DNA sequence: TGTGCCAGCAGCGTAACGGGACAGAACAATCAGCCCCAGCATTTT. This encodes CASSVTGQNNQPQHF.

Concerning this clone itself: This same CDR3 is encoded by further DNA sequences in the sample. The rearrangement links TRBV5-1 to TRBJ2-5; D not resolved. The CDR3 has 11 residues. The germline V gene has CDR1 SGHRS and CDR2 YFSETQ. Trimming pared 1 base from V and 4 bases from J, leaving 2 bases between. The CDR3 protein is CASSLRETQYF. The CDR3 coding sequence is TGCGCCAGCAGCTTGCGAGAGACCCAGTACTTC.

This rearrangement joins TRBV15 to TRBJ2-2; TRBD1 matches 9 bases. The CDR3 covers 16 residues. Germline V gene lookup returns CDR1 LNHNV and CDR2 YYDKDF (reference sequence). Trimming removed 3 bases from V and 8 bases from J; junction bases left unmatched: 10. CDR3 DNA: TGTGCCACCAGCAGTTTATGGACAGGGGATTCGGGGGAGCTGTTTTTT. It translates to CATSSLWTGDSGELFF.

The CDR3 DNA reads TGTGCCAGCAGACAAGACAGCGCTGGGGCCAACGTCCTGACTTTC. It encodes CASRQDSAGANVLTF. The chain employs TRBV2 and TRBJ2-6; perhaps TRBD1 as D (5 bases). Germline V gene lookup returns CDR1 SNHLY and CDR2 FYNNEI. The CDR3 runs to 15 residues. With 6 bases removed from V and 2 bases from J, the gap between germline ends came to 11 bases.

This clone came up a few times. The gene calls are TRBV18 and TRBJ1-5; no clear D. CDR3 size: 13 residues. Trimming shortened V by 4 bases and J by 3 bases, and 7 bases separated the two germline ends. In germline, CDR1 is KGHSH, CDR2 LQKENI. CDR3 loop: CASSLKSNQPQHF. Written as DNA, the CDR3 is TGTGCCAGCTCACTTAAGTCCAATCAGCCCCAGCATTTT.

The chain uses TRBV5-4 and TRBJ1-2; D not resolved. The germline V gene has CDR1 SGHNT and CDR2 YYREEE (reference sequence). V was shortened by 0 bases and J by 8 bases, with 20 bases between the two germline ends. The CDR3 covers 16 residues. CDR3 sequence reads: CASSLADALPWKGYTF. The CDR3 DNA follows: TGTGCCAGCAGCTTGGCCGATGCTCTTCCTTGGAAGGGCTACACCTTC.